Listed below are T cell receptor beta chains from one sample, sequenced in a study of CD8 T cells in Susac syndrome. TCRdb reprocessed the immunoSEQ multiplex PCR reads with MiXCR, giving one entry per CDR3 protein. The sample lists roughly 150,000 distinct CDR3 sequences, about 95% seen once, with 0.16% in the top ten. Specimen: CD4+ T cells from PBMCs. These receptors originate from a human donor with Susac syndrome. Each CDR3 is given with its conserved first and last residue. Fields, in order: V gene, J gene, CDR3 length, D gene, clone size, CDR3 DNA, CDR3 protein. The D gene is left open where the match is weak. Expanded clones get a size class; other rows say once, few or many, or leave the size out.

V: TRBV20-1; J: TRBJ2-5; length: 13; D: .; size: .; DNA: TGCAGTGCTAGCCGGGACCCACAAGAGACCCAGTACTTC; CDR3: CSASRDPQETQYF
V: TRBV7-2; J: TRBJ1-6; length: 14; D: .; size: .; DNA: TGTGCCAGCAGCTTAGCAGGGAATGGATCACCCCTCCACTTT; CDR3: CASSLAGNGSPLHF
V: TRBV18; J: TRBJ1-5; length: 13; D: .; size: .; DNA: TGTGCCAGCTCCCAGAGGGCGAATCAGCCCCAGCATTTT; CDR3: CASSQRANQPQHF
V: TRBV7-9; J: TRBJ2-5; length: 13; D: TRBD2; size: .; DNA: TGTGCCAGCAGCCAAGGACTAGAAGAGACCCAGTACTTC; CDR3: CASSQGLEETQYF
V: TRBV5-1; J: TRBJ2-1; length: 12; D: .; size: .; DNA: TGCGCCAGCAGTTTGATCTACAATGAGCAGTTCTTC; CDR3: CASSLIYNEQFF
V: TRBV29-1; J: TRBJ2-7; length: 14; D: .; size: .; DNA: TGCAGCGTTGAATCCAGGGGAGGCTCCTACGAGCAGTACTTC; CDR3: CSVESRGGSYEQYF
V: TRBV6-4; J: TRBJ2-7; length: 15; D: .; size: .; DNA: TGTGCCAGCAGTCCCCGTTCTCCAGCCTTCTACGAGCAGTACTTC; CDR3: CASSPRSPAFYEQYF
V: TRBV18; J: TRBJ1-6; length: 18; D: .; size: .; DNA: TGTGCCAGCTCCCAACTCGACCGAACTGGCTCCTATAATTCACCCCTCCACTTT; CDR3: CASSQLDRTGSYNSPLHF
V: TRBV11-1; J: TRBJ2-1; length: 13; D: .; size: .; DNA: TGTGCCAGCAGCTTAACCCGGCAAGGTGAGCAGTTCTTC; CDR3: CASSLTRQGEQFF
V: TRBV4-1; J: TRBJ2-7; length: 19; D: .; size: .; DNA: TGCGCCAGCAGCCAAGAGGGAGACTACGGAAGATCGAGTTACGACGAGCAGTACTTC; CDR3: CASSQEGDYGRSSYDEQYF
V: TRBV4-1; J: TRBJ2-7; length: 15; D: TRBD1; size: once; DNA: TGCGCCAGCAGCCAAGCGCAGGGGGCGATCTACGAGCAGTACTTC; CDR3: CASSQAQGAIYEQYF
V: TRBV2; J: TRBJ1-3; length: 12; D: .; size: once; DNA: TGTGCCAGCAGTGGGACGGGAAACACCATATATTTT; CDR3: CASSGTGNTIYF
V: TRBV20-1; J: TRBJ2-1; length: 15; D: TRBD2; size: .; DNA: TGCAGTGCCCCGCTGGGGGACTATACTTTCAATGAGCAGTTCTTC; CDR3: CSAPLGDYTFNEQFF
V: TRBV20-1; J: TRBJ1-2; length: 14; D: .; size: .; DNA: TGCAGTGCTAGAGATCAGGGGCGCCTTGTTGGCTACACCTTC; CDR3: CSARDQGRLVGYTF
V: TRBV20-1; J: TRBJ1-2; length: 14; D: TRBD1; size: .; DNA: TGCAGTGCTAGAGTCCAGGGGGATCTGGATGGCTACACCTTC; CDR3: CSARVQGDLDGYTF
V: TRBV9; J: TRBJ1-6; length: 14; D: .; size: .; DNA: TGTGCCAGCAGCCAGACCCCGGCTGATTCACCCCTCCACTTT; CDR3: CASSQTPADSPLHF
V: TRBV14; J: TRBJ2-3; length: 15; D: TRBD2; size: .; DNA: TGTGCCAGCAGCCAAGCTGGCGGGGGACCAGATACGCAGTATTTT; CDR3: CASSQAGGGPDTQYF
V: TRBV9; J: TRBJ1-1; length: 15; D: .; size: .; DNA: TGTGCCAGCACCCCCGGGGGGGGCCCGAACACTGAAGCTTTCTTT; CDR3: CASTPGGGPNTEAFF
V: TRBV4-1; J: TRBJ2-3; length: 14; D: .; size: .; DNA: TGCGCCAGCAGCCAAGGTCAGGGGTTGGATACGCAGTATTTT; CDR3: CASSQGQGLDTQYF
V: TRBV7-2; J: TRBJ2-1; length: 11; D: .; size: .; DNA: TGTAGTTTGGGCGGTTTTGGTGAGCAGTTCTTC; CDR3: CSLGGFGEQFF
V: TRBV9; J: TRBJ2-3; length: 15; D: TRBD2; size: once; DNA: TGTGCCAGCAGCGTAACTAGCGGGGTTACAGATACGCAGTATTTT; CDR3: CASSVTSGVTDTQYF
V: TRBV4-2; J: TRBJ1-1; length: 15; D: .; size: .; DNA: TGTGCCAGCAGCCAAGGCAGCGACAGGACTACTGAAGCTTTCTTT; CDR3: CASSQGSDRTTEAFF
V: TRBV4-2; J: TRBJ2-3; length: 19; D: TRBD2; size: .; DNA: TGTGCCAGCAACCCGAAGTCTCCCTGGCTAGCGGGAAACACAGATACGCAGTATTTT; CDR3: CASNPKSPWLAGNTDTQYF
V: TRBV9; J: TRBJ1-2; length: 13; D: .; size: .; DNA: TGTGCCAGCAGCGCCGAACTCGGAGATGGCTACACCTTC; CDR3: CASSAELGDGYTF
V: TRBV29-1; J: TRBJ1-2; length: 12; D: TRBD1; size: .; DNA: TGCAGCGTCGGGACAGCCCCCGGAGGCTACACCTTC; CDR3: CSVGTAPGGYTF
V: TRBV12-3/TRBV12-4; J: TRBJ2-2; length: 11; D: .; size: .; DNA: TGTGCCAGCACTTCCCCAGGGGAGCTGTTTTTT; CDR3: CASTSPGELFF
V: TRBV29-1; J: TRBJ1-2; length: 14; D: .; size: .; DNA: TGCAGCGTTGAAAAGACCTCAGGGGCCTATGGCTACACCTTC; CDR3: CSVEKTSGAYGYTF
V: TRBV5-1; J: TRBJ2-7; length: 15; D: TRBD1; size: .; DNA: TGCGCCAGCAGCTTGGCCACAGGGGAAGCCTACGAGCAGTACTTC; CDR3: CASSLATGEAYEQYF
V: TRBV29-1; J: TRBJ2-1; length: 13; D: .; size: .; DNA: TGCAGCGTGCCCCAGAGCTCCTACAATGAGCAGTTCTTC; CDR3: CSVPQSSYNEQFF
V: TRBV12-3/TRBV12-4; J: TRBJ1-1; length: 13; D: .; size: .; DNA: TGTGCCAGCAGTTCCTACAGGTCCACTGAAGCTTTCTTT; CDR3: CASSSYRSTEAFF
V: TRBV5-6; J: TRBJ2-5; length: 14; D: .; size: .; DNA: TGTGCCAGCAGCTTGGGAGGCCCCCGGGAGACCCAGTACTTC; CDR3: CASSLGGPRETQYF
V: TRBV29-1; J: TRBJ1-2; length: 12; D: .; size: once; DNA: TGCAGCGGTGGGGCTGCTAACTATGGCTACACCTTC; CDR3: CSGGAANYGYTF
V: TRBV14; J: TRBJ2-4; length: 14; D: TRBD2; size: .; DNA: TGTGCCAGCAGCCGAGCGGGGGTAGAAAACATTCAGTACTTC; CDR3: CASSRAGVENIQYF
V: TRBV20-1; J: TRBJ1-1; length: 12; D: .; size: .; DNA: TGCAGTGCGCCCACGGGGGACACTGAAGCTTTCTTT; CDR3: CSAPTGDTEAFF
V: TRBV6-2/TRBV6-3; J: TRBJ1-5; length: 15; D: .; size: .; DNA: TGTGCCAGCAAGGAATATAACAGGGGCAATCAGCCCCAGCATTTT; CDR3: CASKEYNRGNQPQHF
V: TRBV3-1; J: TRBJ2-5; length: 14; D: TRBD1; size: .; DNA: TGTGCCAGCAGCCTACCGGGACAGCAAGAGACCCAGTACTTC; CDR3: CASSLPGQQETQYF
V: TRBV6-2/TRBV6-3; J: TRBJ1-5; length: 13; D: .; size: .; DNA: TGTGCCAGCAGTTACGAGGATATCAGCCCCCAGCATTTT; CDR3: CASSYEDISPQHF
V: TRBV15; J: TRBJ1-2; length: 16; D: .; size: .; DNA: TGTGCCACCAGCCTCGCAGGGCAGCCCTTGTCCTATGGCTACACCTTC; CDR3: CATSLAGQPLSYGYTF
V: TRBV9; J: TRBJ1-1; length: 14; D: .; size: .; DNA: TGTGCCAGCAGCCCGGGGCAGAGGAACACTGAAGCTTTCTTT; CDR3: CASSPGQRNTEAFF
V: TRBV2; J: TRBJ2-3; length: 13; D: .; size: .; DNA: TGTGCCAGCAGTGGGACCGTGCCAGATACGCAGTATTTT; CDR3: CASSGTVPDTQYF
V: TRBV29-1; J: TRBJ2-5; length: 10; D: TRBD2; size: .; DNA: TGCAGCTACGGGGGGGAGACCCAGTACTTC; CDR3: CSYGGETQYF
V: TRBV20-1; J: TRBJ1-5; length: 14; D: .; size: .; DNA: TGCAGTGCATCGGACAGAGCTAGCAATCAGCCCCAGCATTTT; CDR3: CSASDRASNQPQHF
V: TRBV6-5; J: TRBJ1-5; length: 15; D: TRBD1; size: .; DNA: TGTGCCAGCAGTTCGACAGGGATGGGCAATCAGCCCCAGCATTTT; CDR3: CASSSTGMGNQPQHF
V: TRBV6-2/TRBV6-3; J: TRBJ2-2; length: 12; D: .; size: .; DNA: TGTGCCAGCACTGACGTCGGCGGGGAGCTGTTTTTT; CDR3: CASTDVGGELFF
V: TRBV19; J: TRBJ2-7; length: 15; D: .; size: .; DNA: TGTGCCAGTAGTATAGGGCGGGGGCCCTCCTACGAGCAGTACTTC; CDR3: CASSIGRGPSYEQYF